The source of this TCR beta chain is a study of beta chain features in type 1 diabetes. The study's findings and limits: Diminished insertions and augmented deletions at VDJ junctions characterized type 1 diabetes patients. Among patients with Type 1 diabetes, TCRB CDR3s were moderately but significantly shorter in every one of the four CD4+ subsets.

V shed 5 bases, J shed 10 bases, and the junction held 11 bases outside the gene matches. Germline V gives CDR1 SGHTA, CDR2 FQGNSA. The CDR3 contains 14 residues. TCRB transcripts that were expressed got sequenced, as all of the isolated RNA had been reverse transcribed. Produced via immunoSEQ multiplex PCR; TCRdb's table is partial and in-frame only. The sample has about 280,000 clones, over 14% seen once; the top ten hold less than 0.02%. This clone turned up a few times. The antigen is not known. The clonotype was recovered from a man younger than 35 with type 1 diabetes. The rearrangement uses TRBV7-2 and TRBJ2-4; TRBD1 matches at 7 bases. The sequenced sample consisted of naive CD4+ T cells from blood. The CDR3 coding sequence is TGTGCCAGCAGCCCCCGGACAGGCAGGATGATTCAGTACTTC. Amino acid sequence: CASSPRTGRMIQYF.